What follows are 6 T cell receptor beta chains derived from one specimen sequenced in a study of cytomegalovirus exposure and HLA in healthy donors (dated by TCRdb to about 2017). Preparation of the library involved the immunoSEQ multiplex PCR assay. The multiplex PCR relied on a mix of 60 forward primers for TCR Vbeta segments and 13 reverse primers for TCR Jbeta segments. TCRdb limited this immuneACCESS table to in-frame rearrangements with V and J called. A share of clones is missing; checked studies link under half to unresolved V genes, and the rest is unexplained. This sample gives roughly 150,000 clones in total; approximately 77% of them show up just once. Of the sample, over 1.2% falls within the top ten clones. Material: PBMCs. These TCRs come from a man younger than 35 in good health and CMV-seronegative.

J is TRBJ2-1 and V is TRBV20-1; possible D gene TRBD1, 6 bases. CDR3 length: 11 residues. CDR1 DFQATT and CDR2 SNEGSKA come from the germline V gene (reference sequence). The V end was cut by 5 bases, the J end by 10 bases, with 12 bases between. The CDR3 region has the DNA TGCAGTGCTTTCACTAGGGGGGAGCAGTTCTTC. Translation: CSAFTRGEQFF.

The chain joins TRBV4-1 to TRBJ2-3; TRBD1 matches at 7 bases. The germline CDR1 and CDR2 sequences are MGHRA and YSYEKL. Unmatched junction bases numbered 10, after V lost 3 bases and J lost 1 base. CDR3 length: 17 amino acids. DNA of the CDR3: TGCGCCAGCAGCCACAAACCGGACAGGTCCCGCACAGATACGCAGTATTTT. Translation: CASSHKPDRSRTDTQYF.

The chain joins TRBV6-1 to TRBJ2-1; TRBD2 is a possible D gene (6 bases). The CDR3 runs 10 residues. V lost 3 bases and J 13 bases, leaving 7 bases between the germline ends. Germline V CDR1 and CDR2: MNHNS, SASEGT. The CDR3 sequence: CASSEGTQFF. As DNA, the CDR3 is TGTGCCAGCAGTGAGGGGACTCAGTTCTTC.

This chain connects TRBV27 to TRBJ2-1; TRBD2 aligns across 11 bases. The germline CDR1 and CDR2 sequences are MNHEY and SMNVEV (reference sequence). The CDR3 loop spans 15 amino acids. The J segment lost 4 bases and the V segment lost 7 bases, leaving 6 bases of the junction unmatched. The DNA of the CDR3 is TGTGCCAGCACCCCCGGGACTAGCGGTTACAATGAGCAGTTCTTC. As protein: CASTPGTSGYNEQFF.

This chain uses TRBV29-1 with TRBJ2-7; 7 bases map to TRBD1. From germline, CDR1 is SQVTM and CDR2 ANQGSEA. V lost 6 bases, J lost 0 bases, and 8 bases stayed unmatched. The CDR3 is made up of 14 amino acids. The CDR3 spells CSVLQGWPSYEQYF. The DNA of the CDR3 is TGCAGCGTGCTACAGGGGTGGCCCTCCTACGAGCAGTACTTC.

The chain combines TRBV5-6 with TRBJ1-4; tentative D call: TRBD1 (6 bases). V was trimmed by 4 bases and J by 5 bases, leaving 12 bases between them. This CDR3 contains 14 residues. Looked up from germline, CDR1 is SGHDT and CDR2 is YYEEEE. The CDR3 sequence is CASSGTTGNEKLFF. The DNA for the CDR3 is TGTGCCAGCAGCGGGACTACAGGGAATGAAAAACTGTTTTTT.